The 24 T cell receptor beta chains in this list originate from one sample, sequenced in a study of cytomegalovirus exposure and HLA in healthy donors. It was with 60 Vbeta and 13 Jbeta primers that the PCR ran. The assay was immunoSEQ multiplex PCR, and TCRdb's table has in-frame clones only and misses some. The sample has 160,000 or so clones, roughly 88% seen once. Sequencing input: PBMCs. The receptors come from a man between 50 and 59 years old in good health and CMV-seropositive.

The rearrangement joins TRBV5-4 to TRBJ2-7; possibly TRBD2 for D (6 bases). The CDR3 consists of 13 residues. Looked up from germline, CDR1 is SGHNT and CDR2 is YYREEE (reference sequence). Trimming took off 0 bases at V and 7 bases at J, with 11 bases between the two ends. Here the CDR3 reads CASSLVSGEEQYV. The CDR3 region has the DNA TGTGCCAGCAGCTTGGTATCGGGAGAGGAGCAGTACGTC.

The chain joins TRBV5-4 to TRBJ1-1; D perhaps matches TRBD1 (6 bases). Germline CDR1 reads SGHNT; CDR2 reads YYREEE (reference sequence). This CDR3 comprises 13 residues. With 4 bases removed from V and 2 bases from J, the gap between germline ends came to 9 bases. The CDR3 bases are TGTGCCAGCAGCCAGACAGGAAACACTGAAGCTTTCTTT. Residues: CASSQTGNTEAFF.

Notes on this clone: Germline and junction disagree at one end, which may indicate a read error. The rearrangement joins TRBV4-1 to TRBJ2-1; 11 nucleotides agree with TRBD2. Germline loops: CDR1 MGHRA, CDR2 YSYEKL. This CDR3 contains 14 residues. CDR3 region: CASSQERLAGEQFF. CDR3 nucleotide sequence: TGCGCCAGCAGTCAAGAGAGACTAGCGGGGGAGCAGTTCTTC.

The J gene is TRBJ1-1, the V gene TRBV6-5; 8 nucleotides align to TRBD1. This CDR3 is 14 amino acids long. CDR1 is MNHEY, CDR2 SVGAGI, per germline. V shed 4 bases, J shed 3 bases, and the junction held 4 bases outside the gene matches. As DNA, the CDR3 is TGTGCCAGCAGTTCGGACAGGGTCTACACTGAAGCTTTCTTT. This encodes CASSSDRVYTEAFF.

The chain uses TRBV5-1 and TRBJ1-5; 9 bases align to TRBD1. There are 16 residues in the CDR3. The V gene's germline CDR1 is SGHRS and CDR2 YFSETQ. The V and J ends lost 4 bases and 4 bases, in that order; junction bases with no gene match: 9. CDR3 residues: CASSKGGDRENQPQHF. In nucleotides, the CDR3 is TGCGCCAGCAGCAAGGGGGGGGACAGGGAAAATCAGCCCCAGCATTTT.

The V gene is TRBV18, the J gene TRBJ1-5; 11 nucleotides line up with TRBD1. The CDR3 is 13 residues long. Germline CDR1 reads KGHSH; CDR2 reads LQKENI. V shed 4 bases, J shed 12 bases, and the junction held 5 bases outside the gene matches. In DNA, the CDR3 is TGTGCCAGCTCACGGGCGGGGACAGGGGGCCAGCATTTT. Encoded protein: CASSRAGTGGQHF.

The chain joins TRBV11-3 to TRBJ2-5; a weak D match, TRBD2 (6 bases). This CDR3 is built from 14 residues. Deletions cut 6 bases from V and 7 bases from J, with 18 bases between. Germline V lookup: CDR1 SGHNT, CDR2 YENEEA. CDR3 region: CASSPLAGRGTQYF. In DNA, the CDR3 is TGTGCCAGCAGTCCTCTGGCAGGGCGGGGGACCCAGTACTTC.

The table lists this clone with a few counts. The V call is TRBV13, the J call TRBJ2-7; 7 nucleotides line up with TRBD1. Germline V gene lookup returns CDR1 PRHDT and CDR2 FYEKMQ (reference sequence). The CDR3 consists of 14 residues. After removal of 0 bases from V and 2 bases from J, the junction contained 1 base not matched to a gene. The CDR3 DNA sequence: TGTGCCAGCAGCTTAGGACAGGGGACCTACGAGCAGTACTTC. It is translated as CASSLGQGTYEQYF.

The V and J genes are TRBV6-1 and TRBJ2-2; tentative D call: TRBD1 (5 bases). From germline, CDR1 is MNHNS and CDR2 SASEGT. This CDR3 comprises 18 residues. V was clipped by 2 bases and J by 4 bases, with 20 bases between them. CDR3 region: CASSEIKGQGWGTGELFF. As DNA, the CDR3 is TGTGCCAGCAGTGAAATCAAAGGGCAGGGTTGGGGCACCGGGGAGCTGTTTTTT.

Only one count was recorded for this clone. The chain is built from TRBV19 and TRBJ1-5; 8 positions agree with TRBD1. The CDR3 runs 15 residues. Germline V gene lookup returns CDR1 LNHDA and CDR2 SQIVND (reference sequence). The trim removed 5 bases at V and 5 bases at J, leaving 8 bases unmatched. CDR3 bases: TGTGCCAGTAGTCCAGGGCAGGGGGCGCATCAGCCCCAGCATTTT. Protein product: CASSPGQGAHQPQHF.

The CDR3 DNA reads TGCGCCAGCAGCACACAATATCCGACCGGGGAGCTGTTTTTT. Translated: CASSTQYPTGELFF. V is TRBV5-1 and J is TRBJ2-2; D unclear. The germline V and J ends were trimmed by 4 bases and 5 bases, with 12 bases remaining between them. The CDR3 runs 14 residues. Germline V gives CDR1 SGHRS, CDR2 YFSETQ. The variable domain in full, completed from reference TRBV5-1 and TRBJ2-2, reads KAGVTQTPRYLIKTRGQQVTLSCSPISGHRSVSWYQQTPGQGLQFLFEYFSETQRNKGNFPGRFSGRQFSNSRSEMNVSTLELGDSALYLCASSTQYPTGELFFGEGSRLTVL.

Only one count was recorded for this clone. The V call is TRBV10-3, the J call TRBJ1-1; D is perhaps TRBD1 (6 bases). Germline values: CDR1 ENHRY, CDR2 SYGVKD. CDR3 length: 13 amino acids. V lost 4 bases and J 8 bases, leaving 14 bases between the germline ends. The chain's CDR3 is CAISGVSRGEAFF. CDR3 bases: TGTGCCATCAGTGGAGTGTCGAGGGGGGAAGCTTTCTTT.

The genes are TRBV4-2 and TRBJ1-4, with D maybe TRBD1 (6 bases). This CDR3 is built from 16 residues. The V end was cut by 0 bases, the J end by 5 bases, with 13 bases between. Germline CDR1 is LGHNA and CDR2 is YNFKEQ. The CDR3 loop reads CASSQDRRTANEKLFF. DNA of the CDR3: TGTGCCAGCAGCCAAGATAGGAGGACAGCGAATGAAAAACTGTTTTTT.

The CDR3 here is CASEGGAQPQHF. CDR3 bases: TGTGCCAGTGAAGGGGGGGCTCAGCCCCAGCATTTT. This chain uses TRBV19 with TRBJ1-5, with D maybe TRBD1 (6 bases). CDR3 size: 12 residues. Germline CDR1 and CDR2: LNHDA and SQIVND (reference sequence). V lost 8 bases and J 6 bases, leaving 11 bases between the germline ends. The entire variable domain, with the rest obtained from reference TRBV19 and TRBJ1-5, is as follows: DGGITQSPKYLFRKEGQNVTLSCEQNLNHDAMYWYRQDPGQGLRLIYYSQIVNDFQKGDIAEGYSVSREKKESFPLTVTSAQKNPTAFYLCASEGGAQPQHFGDGTRLSIL.

This sequence joins TRBV5-6 and TRBJ1-4; TRBD1 might be the D (6 bases). Germline values: CDR1 SGHDT, CDR2 YYEEEE. CDR3 length: 15 amino acids. V lost 2 bases and J 5 bases, leaving 13 bases between the germline ends. The CDR3 nucleotides read TGTGCCAGCAGCTTTGACAGGTGGGAAAATGAAAAACTGTTTTTT. This sequence encodes CASSFDRWENEKLFF.

The V call is TRBV12-5, the J call TRBJ1-1, with D possibly TRBD1 on 6 matching bases. V was pared by 1 base and J by 2 bases, with 8 bases between. The CDR3 totals 14 residues. CDR1 is LGHNT, CDR2 FRNRAP, per germline. The CDR3 loop is CASGLGTVNTEAFF. In DNA, the CDR3 is TGTGCTAGTGGTTTGGGGACAGTCAACACTGAAGCTTTCTTT.

V gene TRBV27 combines with J gene TRBJ2-7; 7 bases align to TRBD2. In germline, CDR1 is MNHEY, CDR2 SMNVEV (reference sequence). This CDR3 comprises 14 residues. V trimming: 3 bases; J trimming: 6 bases; junction bases outside the gene matches: 8. The CDR3 loop is CASSFTSAKGEQYV. As DNA, the CDR3 is TGTGCCAGCAGTTTCACTAGCGCCAAAGGCGAGCAGTACGTC.

This clone was detected only a few times. CDR3: CAISGAGGGEQYV. The CDR3 DNA is TGTGCCATCAGTGGGGCGGGTGGTGGGGAGCAGTACGTC. The chain recombines TRBV10-3 with TRBJ2-7, with D possibly matching TRBD2 (5 bases). This CDR3 contains 13 residues. Per germline, CDR1 ENHRY and CDR2 SYGVKD. Trimming left V 4 bases short and J 7 bases short, with 14 bases between.

The V call is TRBV19, the J call TRBJ1-2, with 7 positions matching TRBD1. Per the germline V gene, CDR1 is LNHDA and CDR2 is SQIVND (reference sequence). With V trimmed by 6 bases and J by 2 bases, 12 bases remained unmatched. The CDR3 length is 16 residues. The CDR3 is CASSKNPGGSNYGYTF. CDR3 bases: TGTGCCAGTAGCAAGAATCCAGGGGGTAGCAACTATGGCTACACCTTC.

V is TRBV5-1 and J is TRBJ2-4; 9 bases are shared with TRBD1. Germline V gene lookup returns CDR1 SGHRS and CDR2 YFSETQ. V lost 4 bases to trimming and J lost 2 bases; unmatched junction nucleotides: 4. The CDR3 is 15 amino acids. The CDR3 DNA reads as TGCGCCAGCAGCGACAGGGGGGAATCCAAAAACATTCAGTACTTC. Its protein is CASSDRGESKNIQYF.

The CDR3 is CASVRGDKYEQYF. The CDR3 DNA sequence: TGTGCCAGCGTCCGAGGGGACAAATACGAGCAGTACTTC. The genes are TRBV18 and TRBJ2-7; D might be TRBD1 (6 bases). Germline CDR1 is KGHSH and CDR2 is LQKENI. V lost 8 bases to trimming and J lost 4 bases, with 15 bases between them. The CDR3 is 13 residues long.

The rearrangement uses TRBV15 and TRBJ2-1; 10 nucleotides line up with TRBD2. The CDR3 is 15 amino acids. With 5 bases clipped from V and 2 bases from J, the junction kept 3 bases outside the gene matches. The germline CDR1 and CDR2 sequences are LNHNV and YYDKDF (reference sequence). The CDR3: CATSGSGRTYNEQFF. The CDR3 coding sequence is TGTGCCACCAGCGGTAGCGGGAGGACCTACAATGAGCAGTTCTTC.

Concerning this clone itself: The junction differs from germline at one of its ends, possibly a read error. V is TRBV7-9 and J is TRBJ2-1; TRBD1 agrees at 9 bases. The CDR3 has 15 amino acids. From germline, CDR1 is SEHNR and CDR2 FQNEAQ (reference sequence). The CDR3 here is CDSRRGQGLYNEQFF. The DNA of the CDR3 is TGTGACAGCAGACGAGGACAGGGGCTTTACAATGAGCAGTTCTTC. The variable domain in full, completed from reference TRBV7-9 and TRBJ2-1, reads DTGVSQNPRHKITKRGQNVTFRCDPISEHNRLYWYRQTLGQGPEFLTYFQNEAQLEKSRLLSDRFSAERPKGSFSTLEIQRTEQGDSAMYLCDSRRGQGLYNEQFFGPGTRLTVL.

The chain has TRBV7-3 and TRBJ2-5; a possible D gene is TRBD2 (6 bases). V was shortened by 2 bases and J by 2 bases, with 12 bases between the two germline ends. Germline V gene data show CDR1 as SGHTA and CDR2 as FQGTGA. The CDR3 spans 15 residues. CDR3 DNA: TGTGCCAGCAGCTTAGTGACTGGAGGGCAAGAGACCCAGTACTTC. Translation: CASSLVTGGQETQYF. Looking up the rest from reference TRBV7-3 and TRBJ2-5 gives the full variable domain: GAGVSQTPSNKVTEKGKYVELRCDPISGHTALYWYRQSLGQGPEFLIYFQGTGAADDSGLPNDRFFAVRPEGSVSTLKIQRTERGDSAVYLCASSLVTGGQETQYFGPGTRLLVL.